This TCR beta chain was sequenced for a study of T-cell memory formation after mild COVID-19. The wider study: TCR clusters showed largely donor specificity. General study results and limits: Largely, contracting CD4+ clones fell within CM and EM, and contracting CD8+ clones within EMRA. Clones that contracted from day 15 to 85 had balanced CD4/CD8; later expanders were CD4+ biased.

A single record per CDR3 protein comes from TCRdb applying MiXCR to the 5' RACE reads. The sample includes roughly 280,000 distinct CDR3 sequences, 15% to 20% seen only once; the top ten take approximately 23%. This clonotype was picked up a small number of times. No antigen is known for it. Trimming removed 0 bases at V and 6 bases at J, with 12 bases between. Germline V lookup: CDR1 LGHNA, CDR2 YSLEER. The CDR3 is made up of 15 amino acids. The chain is built from TRBV4-3 and TRBJ1-5; possible D gene TRBD1, 5 bases. This TCR derives from a man aged 18 to 35 who had mild COVID-19 (a few samples of this study predate the infection). Cell type and time point are not known. Sequenced sample: PBMCs or a T cell subset sorted from them (not recorded which). CDR3 bases: TGCGCCAGCAGCCAAGAGGGGGGTATTGCTCAGCCCCAGCATTTT. It yields the protein CASSQEGGIAQPQHF.